Below, one T cell receptor (beta chain) is given with its context. Its antigen is still unknown. The data were obtained in a study of cytomegalovirus exposure and HLA in healthy donors. Whole-study findings and limits: The authors considered a cluster of highly shared sequence variants likely to be a sequencing artifact.

Amplification used 60 Vbeta primers and 13 Jbeta primers. Profiled with immunoSEQ multiplex PCR; TCRdb holds only in-frame clones, not every one. The sample contains around 170,000 clones, roughly 84% of which appear only once. The CDR3 contains 15 residues. CDR1 and CDR2 from the germline V gene are MRHNA and SNTAGT. V shed 5 bases and J 10 bases; nucleotides not matched to a gene: 13. The source material was PBMCs. This sequence joins TRBV6-4 and TRBJ2-1; 8 nucleotides agree with TRBD1. The TCR was taken from a boy aged 2-9 years in good health and CMV-seronegative. The CDR3 loop is CASSSNGQGLYEQFF. DNA of the CDR3: TGTGCCAGCAGTTCTAACGGACAGGGCCTCTACGAGCAGTTCTTC.